The source of this TCR beta chain is a study of T cell responses to AZD1222 COVID-19 vaccine. General study results and limits: Vaccine-related CD4 TCRs covered spike, predominating at 160-218 and 743-854.

TCRdb's copy holds only in-frame clones and misses some; the assay was immunoSEQ multiplex PCR. The sample yields over 80,000 clones, 91% seen once. The CDR3 covers 16 residues. J lost 7 bases, V lost 0 bases, and 3 bases had no gene match. The germline CDR1 and CDR2 sequences are SGHAT and FQNNGV. Details on this clone: What it binds is not known.

The material was peripheral blood, obtained 28 days after the second AZD1222 dose. The clonotype comes from an adult who received the AZD1222 COVID-19 vaccine. V usage is TRBV11-2 and J usage is TRBJ2-4; 13 bases line up with TRBD2. The CDR3 region is CASSLELAGGRNIQYF. The CDR3 DNA follows: TGTGCCAGCAGCTTAGAACTAGCGGGAGGGAGGAACATTCAGTACTTC.